The 17 T cell receptor beta chains presented below share a single source sample, sequenced in a study of brain metastases from non-small cell lung cancer. Here immunoSEQ multiplex PCR was the method, and the copy in TCRdb shows in-frame clones only, minus some. The repertoire holds some 4,100 clones, roughly 87% seen once, with roughly 4% in the top ten. Sequenced sample: primary lung tumor tissue. All receptors derive from a donor at least 40 years old with non-small cell lung cancer.

This chain links TRBV7-2 with TRBJ2-7, with TRBD2 matching over 7 bases. The V gene's germline CDR1 is SGHTA and CDR2 FQGNSA. This CDR3 comprises 17 residues. V shed 2 bases and J 5 bases; nucleotides not matched to a gene: 15. The CDR3 DNA sequence: TGTGCCAGCAGCTTAACCACCTACTCGGGGGGTAGTAACGAGCAGTACTTC. As protein: CASSLTTYSGGSNEQYF.

The genes are TRBV18 and TRBJ2-2; D is ambiguous. Germline-derived CDR1 and CDR2 are KGHSH and LQKENI. This CDR3 spans 15 amino acids. Between the trimmed V and J ends, which lost 3 bases and 1 base, there was a span of 9 bases. CDR3 loop: CASSPGSGNTGELFF. The CDR3 DNA is TGTGCCAGCTCACCCGGGTCCGGGAACACCGGGGAGCTGTTTTTT.

This rearrangement joins TRBV12-3 or TRBV12-4 to TRBJ1-1; D unresolved. The CDR3 is 13 residues long. Between the trimmed V and J ends, which lost 5 bases and 6 bases, there was a span of 13 bases. The CDR3 spells CASSTGGYSEAFF. DNA for the CDR3: TGTGCCAGCAGTACGGGTGGATACTCTGAAGCTTTCTTT.

The rearrangement uses TRBV5-6 and TRBJ1-2, with 9 bases aligning to TRBD1. This CDR3 spans 11 amino acids. The V gene's germline CDR1 is SGHDT and CDR2 YYEEEE. V lost 3 bases and J lost 12; bases outside the gene matches: 3. The CDR3 spells CASSSRDRDTF. As DNA, the CDR3 is TGTGCCAGCAGCTCCCGGGACAGGGACACCTTC.

This rearrangement joins TRBV5-6 to TRBJ2-1, with a weak D call TRBD2 (6 bases). V was shortened by 2 bases and J by 7 bases, with 19 bases between the two germline ends. The CDR3 has 16 residues. From germline, CDR1 is SGHDT and CDR2 YYEEEE. This CDR3 reads CASSFDSGTLYNEQFF. In nucleotides, the CDR3 is TGTGCCAGCAGCTTCGATTCCGGGACTTTGTATAATGAGCAGTTCTTC.

This chain's CDR3 is CASSLGPLGGSQETQYF. CDR3 DNA: TGTGCCAGCAGCTTAGGCCCCCTAGGGGGGTCCCAAGAGACCCAGTACTTC. The chain recombines TRBV7-2 with TRBJ2-5; D might be TRBD1 or TRBD2, each matching 6 bases. The length of the CDR3 is 17 residues. Germline V gene lookup returns CDR1 SGHTA and CDR2 FQGNSA. Trimming shortened V by 1 base and J by 1 base, and 16 bases separated the two germline ends.

This sequence joins TRBV3-1 (or the pseudogene TRBV3-2) and TRBJ2-1; 7 bases agree with TRBD1. The CDR3 has 14 residues. With 7 bases clipped from V and 8 bases from J, the junction kept 11 bases outside the gene matches. In germline, CDR1 is LGHDT, CDR2 YNNKEL (reference sequence). The DNA for the CDR3 is TGTGCCAGCACCCTGACAGGGAATATGCATGAGCAGTTCTTC. This gives the protein CASTLTGNMHEQFF.

The chain couples TRBV4-1 to TRBJ1-5, with D unresolved. The CDR3 runs 13 residues. V lost 4 bases and J lost 4, with 8 bases in between. CDR1 is MGHRA and CDR2 is YSYEKL in the germline V gene. The DNA of the CDR3 is TGCGCCAGCAGCCGAGTAGAAAATCAGCCCCAGCATTTT. It specifies CASSRVENQPQHF.

The gene calls are TRBV23-1 and TRBJ1-2, with a tentative D call TRBD1 (6 bases). TRBV23-1 has ORF status, its function being uncertain. V was clipped by 0 bases and J by 6 bases, with 11 bases between them. This CDR3 spans 14 amino acids. This CDR3 reads CASSQSEEGDGYTF. CDR3 nucleotide sequence: TGCGCCAGCAGTCAATCAGAGGAGGGGGATGGCTACACCTTC.

CDR3 nucleotides: TGTGCCAGCAGCGCCACAGCTCCGCAGTATTTT. Encoded protein: CASSATAPQYF. The V call is TRBV2, the J call TRBJ2-3, with D unclear. The germline V gene encodes CDR1 SNHLY and CDR2 FYNNEI. This CDR3 contains 11 residues. Trimming shortened V by 6 bases and J by 10 bases, and 11 bases separated the two germline ends.

V usage is TRBV6-6 and J usage is TRBJ1-5; D gene unclear. CDR1 is MNHNY, CDR2 SVGAGI, per germline (reference sequence). The CDR3 sequence is 12 residues long. V was pared by 4 bases and J by 4 bases, with 5 bases between. CDR3 residues: CASSLINQPQHF. The DNA of the CDR3 is TGTGCCAGCAGTTTAATTAATCAGCCCCAGCATTTT.

The chain joins TRBV6-6 to TRBJ2-3; D remains unclear. Germline V gene data show CDR1 as MNHNY and CDR2 as SVGAGI (reference sequence). V was shortened by 4 bases and J by 2 bases, with 4 bases between the two germline ends. The CDR3 runs 12 residues. For the CDR3, the DNA is TGTGCCAGCAGTTCCCACACAGATACGCAGTATTTT. This sequence encodes CASSSHTDTQYF.

J is TRBJ1-2 and V is TRBV28; a weak D match, TRBD1 (5 bases). Between the trimmed V and J ends, which lost 3 bases and 7 bases, there was a span of 9 bases. Germline CDR1 MDHEN, CDR2 SYDVKM. This CDR3 has 12 amino acids. Here the CDR3 DNA reads TGTGCCAGCAGTTTCACAGGTGGTGGCTACACCTTC. Protein product: CASSFTGGGYTF.

The J gene is TRBJ1-6, the V gene TRBV24-1; D is unclear. V was clipped by 5 bases and J by 0 bases, with 10 bases between them. Germline V CDR1 and CDR2: KGHDR, SFDVKD. This CDR3 is built from 16 residues. The CDR3 loop reads CATSGVLSSYNSPLHF. The CDR3 bases are TGTGCCACCAGTGGGGTATTAAGCTCCTATAATTCACCCCTCCACTTT.

The chain has TRBV18 and TRBJ1-5; D ambiguous. Per germline, CDR1 KGHSH and CDR2 LQKENI. Trimming stripped 3 bases from V and 5 bases from J, with 14 bases between. The CDR3 covers 15 residues. The CDR3: CASSPNVRRDQPQHF. The CDR3 nucleotides are TGTGCCAGCTCACCGAACGTCCGGCGGGATCAGCCCCAGCATTTT.

This clone was detected once. The V and J genes are TRBV14 and TRBJ1-2; perhaps TRBD1 as D (6 bases). Per germline, CDR1 SGHDN and CDR2 FVKESK. The CDR3 consists of 15 residues. Trimming removed 0 bases from V and 5 bases from J, with 13 bases in between. The CDR3 DNA reads as TGTGCCAGCAGCCAAGATCATAAGGGGGGTTATGGCTACACCTTC. Its translation is CASSQDHKGGYGYTF. Using reference TRBV14 and TRBJ1-2 for the parts outside the CDR3, the full variable domain is EAGVTQFPSHSVIEKGQTVTLRCDPISGHDNLYWYRRVMGKEIKFLLHFVKESKQDESGMPNNRFLAERTGGTYSTLKVQPAELEDSGVYFCASSQDHKGGYGYTFGSGTRLTVV.

Of note for this clone: A read error may account for a junction end that differs from germline. This sequence joins TRBV5-4 and TRBJ2-2; D may match TRBD1 or TRBD2 (5 bases each). The CDR3 loop spans 14 amino acids. The V gene's germline CDR1 is SGHNT and CDR2 YYREEE (reference sequence). CDR3 sequence reads: CASSMGPSPGELFF. The CDR3 DNA sequence: TGTGCTAGCAGCATGGGACCCTCCCCCGGGGAGCTGTTTTTT.